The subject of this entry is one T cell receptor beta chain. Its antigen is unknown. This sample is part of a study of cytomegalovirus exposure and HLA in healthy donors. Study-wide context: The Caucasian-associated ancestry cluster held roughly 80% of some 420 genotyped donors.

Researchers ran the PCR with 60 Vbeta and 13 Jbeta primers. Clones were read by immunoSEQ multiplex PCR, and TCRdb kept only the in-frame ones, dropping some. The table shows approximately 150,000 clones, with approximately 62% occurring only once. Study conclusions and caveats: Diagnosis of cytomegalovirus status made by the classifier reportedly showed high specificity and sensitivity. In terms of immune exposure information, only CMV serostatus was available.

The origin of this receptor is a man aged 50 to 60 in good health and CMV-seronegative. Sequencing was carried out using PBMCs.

The CDR3 region is CASSFEQHGYTF. CDR3 nucleotides: TGTGCCAGCAGCTTTGAACAGCATGGCTACACCTTC. The chain links TRBV7-8 to TRBJ1-2; unclear D gene. The CDR3 has 12 amino acids. Germline V gene lookup returns CDR1 SGHVS and CDR2 FQNEAQ. Deletions cut 3 bases from V and 6 bases from J, with 8 bases between.